Below are 18 T cell receptor beta chains sequenced from a single sample in a study of CD8+CD57+ T cells in acquired aplastic anemia. TCR beta VDJ combinations and CDR3 sequences were profiled from genomic DNA. TCRdb reprocessed the reads with MiXCR, giving one entry per CDR3 protein. The sample yields fewer than 150,000 distinct CDR3 sequences, around 48% seen once. Sequenced input: sorted CD4+, CD8+, or CD8+CD57+ T cells (not recorded which) from PBMCs. The receptors stem from a human donor in good health, serving as a control.

This clonotype was recorded at least ten times. Written as DNA, the CDR3 is TGCAGTGCTAGAGTTCGGCGGGGGGCGGCAGATACGCAGTATTTT. Its protein is CSARVRRGAADTQYF. The V gene is TRBV20-1, the J gene TRBJ2-3; 8 bases fit TRBD2. The germline V gene has CDR1 DFQATT and CDR2 SNEGSKA (reference sequence). The CDR3 loop spans 15 amino acids. J gave up 4 bases and V 1 base, and 7 bases lay outside the gene matches.

This clonotype was counted a few times. The chain links TRBV19 to TRBJ2-7; 11 bases agree with TRBD2. This CDR3 region has 15 residues. J gave up 2 bases and V 4 bases, and 4 bases lay outside the gene matches. CDR1 and CDR2 from the germline V gene are LNHDA and SQIVND (reference sequence). The CDR3 DNA sequence: TGTGCCAGTAGTAGAACTAGCGGGAGCGCCTACGAGCAGTACTTC. Amino acids: CASSRTSGSAYEQYF.

The J gene is TRBJ2-7, the V gene TRBV2; D call uncertain. CDR3 length: 11 amino acids. Looked up from germline, CDR1 is SNHLY and CDR2 is FYNNEI. V was cut by 3 bases and J by 12 bases, with 12 bases left in between. CDR3 in amino acids: CASSEVAVTYF. The DNA for the CDR3 is TGTGCCAGCAGTGAGGTGGCGGTTACGTACTTC. Variable domain in full (rest from reference TRBV2 and TRBJ2-7): EPEVTQTPSHQVTQMGQEVILRCVPISNHLYFYWYRQILGQKVEFLVSFYNNEISEKSEIFDDQFSVERPDGSNFTLKIRSTKLEDSAMYFCASSEVAVTYFGPGTRLTVT.

The chain joins TRBV29-1 to TRBJ2-7; the D gene is possibly TRBD1 (5 bases). Germline V gene sequence: CDR1 SQVTM, CDR2 ANQGSEA. CDR3 length: 8 amino acids. Trimming pared 7 bases from V and 12 bases from J, leaving 10 bases between. The chain's CDR3 is CSGGRLYF. For the CDR3, the DNA is TGCAGCGGGGGCCGACTGTACTTC.

The chain carries TRBV24-1 and TRBJ2-3; 8 bases match TRBD2. With 5 bases clipped from V and 2 bases from J, the junction kept 5 bases outside the gene matches. The germline gives CDR1 KGHDR, CDR2 SFDVKD. The CDR3 consists of 15 residues. CDR3 amino acids: CATSVSGVLTDTQYF. The DNA of the CDR3 is TGTGCCACCAGTGTTAGCGGGGTCCTCACAGATACGCAGTATTTT.

This chain joins TRBV5-4 and TRBJ1-6; D is possibly TRBD1 (5 bases). V shed 4 bases and J shed 10 bases, with 18 bases lying between them. This CDR3 has 15 residues. The germline V gene has CDR1 SGHNT and CDR2 YYREEE (reference sequence). The CDR3, as DNA: TGTGCCAGCAGCCCGGGGGACGGGGGAAGATCACCCCTCCACTTT. This sequence encodes CASSPGDGGRSPLHF.

The chain recombines TRBV7-9 with TRBJ2-3; D possibly corresponds to TRBD1 (5 bases). The CDR3 loop spans 12 amino acids. Germline-derived CDR1 and CDR2 are SEHNR and FQNEAQ (reference sequence). Trimming pared 8 bases from V and 4 bases from J, leaving 10 bases between. CDR3 protein: CASPDSPDTQYF. Written as DNA, the CDR3 is TGTGCCAGCCCTGACAGTCCAGATACGCAGTATTTT.

This clonotype was counted at least ten times. The chain joins TRBV11-1 to TRBJ1-2, with 9 bases that match TRBD1. Germline CDR1 reads SGHAT; CDR2 reads FQDESV (reference sequence). The CDR3 runs 14 residues. V lost 5 bases to trimming and J lost 4 bases; unmatched junction nucleotides: 5. CDR3 sequence reads: CASSPLGQGYGYTF. For the CDR3, the DNA is TGTGCCAGCAGCCCCCTGGGACAGGGCTATGGCTACACCTTC.

V usage is TRBV10-3 and J usage is TRBJ1-5; D ambiguous. V lost 0 bases and J lost 4, with 7 bases in between. The CDR3 consists of 14 residues. In germline, CDR1 is ENHRY, CDR2 SYGVKD. The CDR3, as DNA: TGTGCCATCAGTGAGTCAGCCGCGAATCAGCCCCAGCATTTT. Translated: CAISESAANQPQHF.

About this clonotype itself: A much larger clone sits a single nucleotide away, making a read error possible. The chain uses TRBV6-2 or TRBV6-3 and TRBJ1-5, with D perhaps TRBD1 (5 bases). CDR3 size: 15 residues. Trimming removed 7 bases at V and 3 bases at J, with 16 bases between. Per the germline V gene, CDR1 is MNHEY and CDR2 is SVGEGT. The CDR3, as DNA: TGTGCCAGCAAACCACCCCACAGGTACAATCAGCCCCAGCATTTT. This translates into CASKPPHRYNQPQHF.

This rearrangement joins TRBV7-8 to TRBJ1-1; no firm D call. Germline CDR1 is SGHVS and CDR2 is FQNEAQ. The CDR3 runs to 14 residues. V shed 5 bases and J shed 1 base, with 11 bases lying between them. The CDR3 reads CASSPWVANTEAFF. The CDR3 nucleotides read TGTGCCAGCAGCCCATGGGTCGCGAACACTGAAGCTTTCTTT.

The chain is built from TRBV19 and TRBJ1-2; no firm D call. In germline, CDR1 is LNHDA, CDR2 SQIVND (reference sequence). This CDR3 is built from 13 residues. Trimming removed 6 bases at V and 4 bases at J, with 12 bases between. CDR3 nucleotides: TGTGCCAGTAGGGGTGGGGAAGGCTATGGCTACACCTTC. Protein sequence: CASRGGEGYGYTF. Full variable domain (outside the CDR3, taken from reference TRBV19 and TRBJ1-2): DGGITQSPKYLFRKEGQNVTLSCEQNLNHDAMYWYRQDPGQGLRLIYYSQIVNDFQKGDIAEGYSVSREKKESFPLTVTSAQKNPTAFYLCASRGGEGYGYTFGSGTRLTVV.

At least ten counts were recorded for this clonotype. V is TRBV5-1 and J is TRBJ2-5; D might be TRBD1 (6 bases). This CDR3 has 15 residues. V lost 1 base and J lost 3, with 13 bases in between. The V gene's germline CDR1 is SGHRS and CDR2 YFSETQ. The CDR3 region is CASSLWGTGKETQYF. The DNA for the CDR3 is TGCGCCAGCAGCTTGTGGGGAACAGGGAAAGAGACCCAGTACTTC.

As for this clonotype: Because it lacks the conserved phenylalanine or tryptophan at the end, this CDR3 is likely a read error. This chain uses TRBV10-3 with TRBJ2-1, with 12 bases lining up with TRBD2. This CDR3 comprises 17 residues. V gave up 0 bases and J gave up 5 bases; unmatched junction bases: 5. Germline V gene sequence: CDR1 ENHRY, CDR2 SYGVKD. The CDR3 nucleotides are TGTGCCATCAGTGAGTCGACTAGCGGGGGTGAACACAATGAGCAGTTCCTC. Translating it yields CAISESTSGGEHNEQFL.

The V call is TRBV7-8, the J call TRBJ2-3, with D possibly matching TRBD2 (7 bases). The CDR3 runs to 17 residues. From germline, CDR1 is SGHVS and CDR2 FQNEAQ. The V end lost 5 bases, the J end lost 4 bases, and 22 bases lay between the germline ends. The CDR3 bases are TGTGCCAGCAGCCCTAACTTGGGGGGGCGTAGCGCAGATACGCAGTATTTT. Translated, it gives CASSPNLGGRSADTQYF. The full variable domain, in which reference TRBV7-8 and TRBJ2-3 provide the parts outside the CDR3, is GAGVSQSPRYKVAKRGQDVALRCDPISGHVSLFWYQQALGQGPEFLTYFQNEAQLDKSGLPSDRFFAERPEGSVSTLKIQRTQQEDSAVYLCASSPNLGGRSADTQYFGPGTRLTVL.

On this clonotype itself: A clone one base away is much larger, so this may be a read error. The rearrangement links TRBV3-1 to TRBJ1-1; D possibly corresponds to TRBD1 (5 bases). Trimming cost V 4 bases and J 0 bases, with 9 bases left between them. The CDR3 length is 14 residues. Germline lookup yields CDR1 LGHDT and CDR2 YNNKEL (reference sequence). CDR3 in amino acids: CASSLARVNTEAFF. The CDR3, as DNA: TGTGCCAGCAGCCTAGCCAGGGTGAACACTGAAGCTTTCTTT.

This clonotype was seen more than once but under ten times. The V gene is TRBV6-2 or TRBV6-3, the J gene TRBJ2-7; 9 bases agree with TRBD1. The CDR3 has 14 residues. Germline V gene lookup returns CDR1 MNHEY and CDR2 SVGEGT. V shed 2 bases and J 5 bases; nucleotides not matched to a gene: 4. For the CDR3, the DNA is TGTGCCAGCAGTTACGGGGGACAGGGCCACGAGCAGTACTTC. Protein: CASSYGGQGHEQYF.

V usage is TRBV19 and J usage is TRBJ2-5, with 12 bases that match TRBD2. V dropped 6 bases and J dropped 7; count of bases not matched to a gene: 3. CDR1 LNHDA and CDR2 SQIVND come from the germline V gene (reference sequence). This CDR3 has 13 residues. The CDR3 loop is CASRTSGGGTQYF. Written as DNA, the CDR3 is TGTGCCAGTAGGACTAGCGGGGGAGGGACCCAGTACTTC.